Presented here are 29 T cell receptor beta chains from one specimen sequenced in a study of OX40 agonist ivuxolimab in advanced cancers. Profiled with immunoSEQ multiplex PCR; TCRdb holds only in-frame clones, not every one. The table shows some 15,000 clones, with around four fifths occurring only once. The sequencing here drew on CD4+ or CD8+ T cells sorted from blood, taken in a trial of the OX40 agonist ivuxolimab. These receptors were obtained from an adult with an advanced solid tumor such as melanoma, head and neck, liver or kidney cancer.

This rearrangement joins TRBV2 to TRBJ1-2; maybe TRBD1 (5 bases). In germline, CDR1 is SNHLY, CDR2 FYNNEI. V dropped 4 bases and J dropped 7 bases, with 10 bases sitting between them. The CDR3 length is 12 residues. CDR3: CASSGFQGGYTF. DNA of the CDR3: TGTGCCAGCAGTGGCTTCCAGGGTGGCTACACCTTC. The full variable domain, rest sourced from reference TRBV2 and TRBJ1-2, is EPEVTQTPSHQVTQMGQEVILRCVPISNHLYFYWYRQILGQKVEFLVSFYNNEISEKSEIFDDQFSVERPDGSNFTLKIRSTKLEDSAMYFCASSGFQGGYTFGSGTRLTVV.

J is TRBJ2-7 and V is TRBV6-1, with 11 bases fitting TRBD2. Germline loops: CDR1 MNHNS, CDR2 SASEGT. The CDR3 runs 17 residues. V lost 2 bases and J lost 6; bases outside the gene matches: 12. CDR3 sequence: CASSEPLAGGLLAEQYF. CDR3 nucleotides: TGTGCCAGCAGTGAACCGCTAGCGGGAGGCTTATTGGCCGAGCAGTACTTC.

The chain employs TRBV6-1 and TRBJ1-6; 7 bases are shared with TRBD1. V shed 5 bases, J shed 7 bases, and the junction held 5 bases outside the gene matches. The V gene's germline CDR1 is MNHNS and CDR2 SASEGT. The CDR3 runs to 14 residues. CDR3: CASSSDRANSPLHF. In nucleotides, the CDR3 is TGTGCCAGCAGTTCTGACAGGGCCAATTCACCCCTCCACTTT.

CDR3 DNA: TGTGCCAGCAGCTTACAGCTCGCTGAAGCTTTCTTT. This translates into CASSLQLAEAFF. The V call is TRBV5-6, the J call TRBJ1-1, with D unresolved. The CDR3 loop spans 12 amino acids. The V end lost 2 bases, the J end lost 6 bases, and 8 bases lay between the germline ends. Per the germline V gene, CDR1 is SGHDT and CDR2 is YYEEEE.

The V and J genes are TRBV7-8 and TRBJ2-1; 7 nucleotides match TRBD2. Germline CDR1 and CDR2: SGHVS and FQNEAQ. The length of the CDR3 is 16 residues. With 2 bases clipped from V and 5 bases from J, the junction kept 9 bases outside the gene matches. CDR3 DNA sequence: TGTGCCAGCAGCTTATGGGGGAGGGACCCGAACAATGAGCAGTTCTTC. This codes for CASSLWGRDPNNEQFF.

The V call is TRBV7-9, the J call TRBJ2-1; 12 bases are shared with TRBD2. Per germline, CDR1 SEHNR and CDR2 FQNEAQ (reference sequence). V was clipped by 5 bases and J by 9 bases; unmatched bases: 11. This CDR3 contains 16 residues. DNA of the CDR3: TGTGCCAGCAGCCCCCCCGGGACTAGCGGGTTACCTGAGCAGTTCTTC. As protein: CASSPPGTSGLPEQFF.

The chain links TRBV28 to TRBJ1-1; D remains ambiguous. The V gene lost 2 bases and the J gene lost 2 bases, with 9 bases spanning the gap. The CDR3 covers 14 residues. The V gene's germline CDR1 is MDHEN and CDR2 SYDVKM. CDR3 loop: CASSLASYNTEAFF. Written as DNA, the CDR3 is TGTGCCAGCAGTTTAGCGAGTTATAACACTGAAGCTTTCTTT.

This clone was counted once. The V and J genes are TRBV19 and TRBJ2-3; 7 positions match TRBD1. Germline trimming cut 10 bases from V and 9 bases from J; bases unmatched to any gene: 7. The CDR3 runs to 11 residues. The germline CDR1 and CDR2 sequences are LNHDA and SQIVND (reference sequence). The CDR3 DNA follows: TGTGCCACCTCAAGACAGGGCACGCAGTATTTT. As protein: CATSRQGTQYF.

The genes are TRBV9 and TRBJ2-1; no clear D gene. CDR3 length: 14 residues. V was shortened by 4 bases and J by 5 bases, with 13 bases between the two germline ends. Germline V gene sequence: CDR1 SGDLS, CDR2 YYNGEE. CDR3 nucleotide sequence: TGTGCCAGCAGCCCCCGGGTCTCAAACAATGAGCAGTTCTTC. This encodes CASSPRVSNNEQFF.

This rearrangement joins TRBV9 to TRBJ2-1, with a possible D match to TRBD1 (5 bases). Trimming cost V 0 bases and J 4 bases, with 17 bases left between them. The V gene's germline CDR1 is SGDLS and CDR2 YYNGEE. The CDR3 has 17 residues. CDR3: CASSVGSMSGRYNEQFF. The CDR3 DNA sequence: TGTGCCAGCAGCGTAGGGAGTATGTCAGGGCGGTACAATGAGCAGTTCTTC.

The V and J genes are TRBV4-2 and TRBJ2-7; D uncertain. Germline lookup yields CDR1 LGHNA and CDR2 YNFKEQ. This CDR3 is 16 amino acids long. Between the trimmed V and J ends, which lost 0 bases and 3 bases, there was a span of 15 bases. The CDR3, as DNA: TGTGCCAGCAGCCAAGAATCGGGCACTGTCGGCTACGAGCAGTACTTC. Translating it yields CASSQESGTVGYEQYF.

V usage is TRBV7-9 and J usage is TRBJ1-1, with 7 positions matching TRBD1. J was trimmed by 6 bases and V by 1 base; bases with no gene match: 5. The germline V gene encodes CDR1 SEHNR and CDR2 FQNEAQ (reference sequence). This CDR3 spans 14 amino acids. CDR3 DNA sequence: TGTGCCAGCAGCTTAGACAGGGGATTAGCTGAAGCTTTCTTT. Its translation: CASSLDRGLAEAFF.

The chain employs TRBV5-1 and TRBJ2-7; TRBD1 is a possible D gene (5 bases). V was clipped by 4 bases and J by 1 base, with 15 bases between them. The CDR3 length is 15 residues. Germline CDR1 is SGHRS and CDR2 is YFSETQ. CDR3 bases: TGCGCCAGCAGCCCTGACAGATTACGTTCCTACGAGCAGTACTTC. It yields the protein CASSPDRLRSYEQYF. Looking up the rest from reference TRBV5-1 and TRBJ2-7 gives the full variable domain: KAGVTQTPRYLIKTRGQQVTLSCSPISGHRSVSWYQQTPGQGLQFLFEYFSETQRNKGNFPGRFSGRQFSNSRSEMNVSTLELGDSALYLCASSPDRLRSYEQYFGPGTRLTVT.

This clone was seen just once. The chain couples TRBV6-5 to TRBJ2-3; maybe TRBD2 (6 bases). The CDR3 is made up of 16 amino acids. V gave up 3 bases and J gave up 0 bases, with 13 bases separating them. Germline CDR1 is MNHEY and CDR2 is SVGAGI. The CDR3 bases are TGTGCCAGCAGTTATTCCACTAGCCGCAGCACAGATACGCAGTATTTT. This codes for CASSYSTSRSTDTQYF.

Notes on this clone: At one end the junction does not follow the germline gene, possibly because of a read error. The rearrangement joins TRBV2 to TRBJ2-5, with D tentatively TRBD1 or TRBD2 (5 bases each). Germline assignment: CDR1 SNHLY and CDR2 FYNNEI. The CDR3 extends over 14 amino acids. Here the CDR3 DNA reads TGTGCCAGCCGTGATAGGGACCATGAAGAGACCCAGTACTTC. This sequence encodes CASRDRDHEETQYF.

Written as DNA, the CDR3 is TGTGCCAGCTCCCGGGGACTAGCGGGAGGCACAGATACGCAGTATTTT. Translated: CASSRGLAGGTDTQYF. This rearrangement joins TRBV2 to TRBJ2-3; 14 nucleotides align to TRBD2. Losses at the gene ends were 8 bases for V and 1 base for J; bases not matched to a gene: 5. Germline values: CDR1 SNHLY, CDR2 FYNNEI. The CDR3 length is 16 residues. The full variable domain, in which reference TRBV2 and TRBJ2-3 provide the parts outside the CDR3, is EPEVTQTPSHQVTQMGQEVILRCVPISNHLYFYWYRQILGQKVEFLVSFYNNEISEKSEIFDDQFSVERPDGSNFTLKIRSTKLEDSAMYFCASSRGLAGGTDTQYFGPGTRLTVL.

The chain recombines TRBV20-1 with TRBJ2-7; D unresolved. Trimming removed 5 bases at V and 6 bases at J, with 8 bases between. CDR3 length equals 10 residues. Germline V gives CDR1 DFQATT, CDR2 SNEGSKA (reference sequence). CDR3: CSAALPEQYF. The CDR3 nucleotides read TGCAGTGCTGCTCTCCCCGAGCAGTACTTC.

V usage is TRBV27 and J usage is TRBJ1-1, with 7 positions matching TRBD1. The J segment lost 4 bases and the V segment lost 0 bases, leaving 2 bases of the junction unmatched. The germline V gene has CDR1 MNHEY and CDR2 SMNVEV (reference sequence). The CDR3 has 14 amino acids. CDR3 nucleotide sequence: TGTGCCAGCAGTTTATCGCCAGGGGGCACTGAAGCTTTCTTT. The encoded protein is CASSLSPGGTEAFF.

V is TRBV5-4 and J is TRBJ2-7, with D perhaps given as TRBD1 or TRBD2 (5 bases each). Deletions cut 2 bases from V and 0 bases from J, with 15 bases between. Per germline, CDR1 SGHNT and CDR2 YYREEE (reference sequence). The CDR3 runs 16 residues. For the CDR3, the DNA is TGTGCCAGCAGCTTTACCGGGACCGGATACTCCTACGAGCAGTACTTC. The encoded protein is CASSFTGTGYSYEQYF.

The V gene is TRBV6-5, the J gene TRBJ1-2; D possibly corresponds to TRBD1 (5 bases). V lost 5 bases, J lost 4 bases, and 14 bases lay in between. The CDR3 covers 14 residues. Per germline, CDR1 MNHEY and CDR2 SVGAGI. CDR3 protein: CASSLQGMSYGYTF. In nucleotides, the CDR3 is TGTGCCAGCAGTCTTCAGGGCATGAGCTATGGCTACACCTTC.

A word on this clone: A read error may account for a junction end that differs from germline. The chain couples TRBV9 to TRBJ2-3; 9 bases align to TRBD2. The CDR3 runs to 15 residues. Germline values: CDR1 SGDLS, CDR2 YYNGEE. CDR3 sequence reads: CASSVEPSGAETQYF. The CDR3 coding sequence is TGTGCCAGCAGCGTAGAACCTAGCGGGGCAGAAACGCAGTATTTT.

This chain connects TRBV7-6 to TRBJ2-1; 7 nucleotides match TRBD2. Germline V gene lookup returns CDR1 SGHVS and CDR2 FNYEAQ. V trimming: 5 bases; J trimming: 7 bases; junction bases outside the gene matches: 17. The length of the CDR3 is 17 residues. The CDR3 sequence is CASSQIFRGDLLNEQFF. CDR3 in DNA: TGTGCCAGCAGCCAAATCTTCCGGGGGGACCTTTTAAATGAGCAGTTCTTC.

On this clone itself: A read error may account for a junction end that differs from germline. The V call is TRBV5-1, the J call TRBJ1-1; tentatively, D is TRBD1 (6 bases). CDR3 length: 13 amino acids. The germline CDR1 and CDR2 sequences are SGHRS and YFSETQ. Written as DNA, the CDR3 is TGTGCCAGCAGCACCCGGGGGGCCACTGAAGCTTTCTTT. The encoded protein is CASSTRGATEAFF.

The chain employs TRBV29-1 and TRBJ2-7; no definite D call. This CDR3 is 12 amino acids long. CDR1 and CDR2 from the germline V gene are SQVTM and ANQGSEA. The V end was cut by 3 bases, the J end by 3 bases, with 9 bases between. The chain's CDR3 is CSVENTNYEQYF. The CDR3 coding sequence is TGCAGCGTTGAGAACACCAACTACGAGCAGTACTTC.

The gene calls are TRBV5-4 and TRBJ1-2, with D possibly TRBD1 on 6 matching bases. Deletions cut 2 bases from V and 4 bases from J, with 15 bases between. The CDR3 has 15 amino acids. The germline V gene has CDR1 SGHNT and CDR2 YYREEE (reference sequence). The CDR3 spells CASSFHQGTGYGYTF. The CDR3 region has the DNA TGTGCCAGCAGCTTCCACCAGGGGACGGGCTATGGCTACACCTTC.

This clone was detected only once. Since the CDR3 does not end with the conserved phenylalanine or tryptophan, this likely comes from a read error. J is TRBJ2-7 and V is TRBV2; the match to TRBD2 covers 10 bases. V lost 6 bases to trimming and J lost 3 bases; unmatched junction nucleotides: 8. This CDR3 is 15 amino acids long. CDR1 and CDR2 (germline): SNHLY, FYNNEI. CDR3 nucleotide sequence: TGTGCCAGCAGAGAAAAGACTAGCGGGTACTACGAGCAGTACCTC. Translated, it gives CASREKTSGYYEQYL.

The V gene is TRBV9, the J gene TRBJ2-1; 10 bases map to TRBD1. This CDR3 is 16 amino acids long. Germline trimming cut 3 bases from V and 3 bases from J; bases unmatched to any gene: 6. The germline CDR1 and CDR2 sequences are SGDLS and YYNGEE. The CDR3: CASSEEDRGYYNEQFF. CDR3 nucleotides: TGTGCCAGCAGCGAAGAGGACAGGGGGTACTACAATGAGCAGTTCTTC.

Note on this clone: The junction does not match germline at one end; this may be a read error. Other DNA sequences of this sample code for an identical CDR3. The genes are TRBV27 and TRBJ2-7; D assignment may be TRBD1 or TRBD2 (5 bases each). CDR1 MNHEY and CDR2 SMNVEV come from the germline V gene (reference sequence). This CDR3 contains 13 residues. CDR3 coding DNA: TGTGCCAGCAGTTTGGGGGATTCCTACGAGCAGTACTTT. Protein product: CASSLGDSYEQYF.

This clone has a single count. This chain joins TRBV5-1 and TRBJ2-1; no definite D call. The V gene's germline CDR1 is SGHRS and CDR2 YFSETQ. V was trimmed by 1 base and J by 6 bases, leaving 11 bases between them. This CDR3 comprises 14 residues. The CDR3 coding sequence is TGCGCCAGCAGCTTGCACTTCAACGCCAATGAGCAGTTCTTC. Translation: CASSLHFNANEQFF.